Following are 3 T cell receptor beta chains from one sample sequenced in a study of blood T cell repertoires in COVID-19. The table came from immunoSEQ multiplex PCR; TCRdb's copy has only in-frame clones and leaves some out. The sample consists of about 180,000 clones, about 81% of them appearing once. Sequencing was done on a sample of peripheral blood. The receptors were sampled from a woman aged 80 or over with COVID-19, enrolled during active disease.

The V gene is TRBV18, the J gene TRBJ2-3; perhaps TRBD2 as D (5 bases). V lost 3 bases, J lost 4 bases, and 11 bases lay in between. Germline CDR1 is KGHSH and CDR2 is LQKENI. The CDR3 runs 14 residues. DNA for the CDR3: TGTGCCAGCTCACCTGGACTCACCCCAGATACGCAGTATTTT. This sequence encodes CASSPGLTPDTQYF.

The CDR3 loop reads CASSPRKGAGSGRASDTQYF. CDR3 sequence (DNA): TGTGCCAGCAGTCCCCGTAAAGGGGCCGGTAGCGGGAGGGCCTCGGATACGCAGTATTTT. The chain joins TRBV2 to TRBJ2-3, with TRBD2 matching 11 bases. Germline CDR1 reads SNHLY; CDR2 reads FYNNEI. Trimming at V came to 5 bases and at J to 6 bases, leaving 22 bases not matched to a gene. The CDR3 is 20 residues long.

The chain employs TRBV19 and TRBJ1-1; possible D gene TRBD1, 5 bases. The germline CDR1 and CDR2 sequences are LNHDA and SQIVND (reference sequence). V gave up 4 bases and J gave up 5 bases, with 11 bases separating them. This CDR3 region has 13 residues. The CDR3 DNA is TGTGCCAGTAGTACGGGGGTTAGAACTGAAGCTTTCTTT. It codes for CASSTGVRTEAFF. The full variable domain, rest sourced from reference TRBV19 and TRBJ1-1, is DGGITQSPKYLFRKEGQNVTLSCEQNLNHDAMYWYRQDPGQGLRLIYYSQIVNDFQKGDIAEGYSVSREKKESFPLTVTSAQKNPTAFYLCASSTGVRTEAFFGQGTRLTVV.